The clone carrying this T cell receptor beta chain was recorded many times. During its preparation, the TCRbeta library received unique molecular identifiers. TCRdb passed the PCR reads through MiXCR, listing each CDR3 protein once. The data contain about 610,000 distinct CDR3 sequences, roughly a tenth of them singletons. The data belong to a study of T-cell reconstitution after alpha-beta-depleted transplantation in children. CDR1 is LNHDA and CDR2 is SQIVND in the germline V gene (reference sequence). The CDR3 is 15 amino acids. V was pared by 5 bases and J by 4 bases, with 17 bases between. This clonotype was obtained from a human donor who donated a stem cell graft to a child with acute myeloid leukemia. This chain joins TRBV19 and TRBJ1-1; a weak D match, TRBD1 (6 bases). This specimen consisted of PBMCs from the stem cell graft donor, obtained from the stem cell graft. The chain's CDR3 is CASSPPGAQGTEAFF. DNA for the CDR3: TGTGCCAGTAGTCCCCCGGGGGCCCAGGGCACTGAAGCTTTCTTT.